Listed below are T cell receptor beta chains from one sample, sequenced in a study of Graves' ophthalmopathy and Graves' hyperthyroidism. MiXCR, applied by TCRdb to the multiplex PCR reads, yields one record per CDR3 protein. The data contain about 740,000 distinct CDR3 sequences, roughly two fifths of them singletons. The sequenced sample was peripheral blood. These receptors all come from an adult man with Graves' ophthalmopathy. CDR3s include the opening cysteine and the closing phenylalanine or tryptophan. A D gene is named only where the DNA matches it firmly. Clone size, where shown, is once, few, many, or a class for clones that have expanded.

CDR3nt: TGTGCCAGCAGTTCCCCGAGGGGGGGGGCTTACACCGGGGAGCTGTTTTTT; CDR3aa: CASSSPRGGAYTGELFF; j_gene: TRBJ2-2; abundance: NA; d_gene: NA; v_gene: TRBV25-1
CDR3nt: TGTGCCAGCAGGGGTGTAGACACCGGGGAGCTGTTTTTT; CDR3aa: CASRGVDTGELFF; j_gene: TRBJ2-2; abundance: few; d_gene: NA; v_gene: TRBV7-2
CDR3nt: TGTGCCAGCAGCTTCATCGGACTAGCGGATGAAGAGACCCAGTACTTC; CDR3aa: CASSFIGLADEETQYF; j_gene: TRBJ2-5; abundance: NA; d_gene: TRBD2; v_gene: TRBV7-9
CDR3nt: TGCAGTGCCACCGGACTAGCGGGAGGGCTGTACGAGCAGTACTTC; CDR3aa: CSATGLAGGLYEQYF; j_gene: TRBJ2-7; abundance: NA; d_gene: TRBD2; v_gene: TRBV20-1
CDR3nt: TGTGCCAGCAGCCACACAGGGTTGGAAGCTTTCTTT; CDR3aa: CASSHTGLEAFF; j_gene: TRBJ1-1; abundance: many; d_gene: NA; v_gene: TRBV7-9
CDR3nt: TGTGCCATCAGCAGTGACGGTGGAGCTTTCCAAGAGACCCAGTACTTC; CDR3aa: CAISSDGGAFQETQYF; j_gene: TRBJ2-5; abundance: NA; d_gene: NA; v_gene: TRBV10-3
CDR3nt: TGCAGCGTCCTTTATCACGGCCGGGACACTGAAGCTTTCTTT; CDR3aa: CSVLYHGRDTEAFF; j_gene: TRBJ1-1; abundance: many; d_gene: NA; v_gene: TRBV29-1
CDR3nt: TGTGCCAGCAGTCTAAACACAGGGGGAAGGAGCAATCAGCCCCAGCATTTT; CDR3aa: CASSLNTGGRSNQPQHF; j_gene: TRBJ1-5; abundance: few; d_gene: TRBD1; v_gene: TRBV6-1
CDR3nt: TGTGCCAGTAGTATGAACCAGAAGGGGGAAAAACTGTTTTTT; CDR3aa: CASSMNQKGEKLFF; j_gene: TRBJ1-4; abundance: few; d_gene: NA; v_gene: TRBV19
CDR3nt: TGTGCCACCAGCAGTTTAAAGCAGGGGGCTTCACCCCTCCACTTT; CDR3aa: CATSSLKQGASPLHF; j_gene: TRBJ1-6; abundance: NA; d_gene: TRBD1; v_gene: TRBV15
CDR3nt: TGTGCCGGCAAAACCTCTGGGGCCAACGTCCTGACTTTC; CDR3aa: CAGKTSGANVLTF; j_gene: TRBJ2-6; abundance: many; d_gene: NA; v_gene: TRBV11-2
CDR3nt: TGCGCCAGCAGCCAAGAAGGAGATTCACCCCTCCACTTT; CDR3aa: CASSQEGDSPLHF; j_gene: TRBJ1-6; abundance: many; d_gene: NA; v_gene: TRBV4-3
CDR3nt: TGTGCCAGCAGCCAAGGACAGATCCAAGAGACCCAGTACTTC; CDR3aa: CASSQGQIQETQYF; j_gene: TRBJ2-5; abundance: many; d_gene: NA; v_gene: TRBV7-8
CDR3nt: TGCAGCAGTGAGTCTCGGACGAATGGCTACACCTTC; CDR3aa: CSSESRTNGYTF; j_gene: TRBJ1-2; abundance: NA; d_gene: NA; v_gene: TRBV29-1
CDR3nt: TGTGCCATCAGAGCAGGGGGCGCGAGCTACGAGCAGTACTTC; CDR3aa: CAIRAGGASYEQYF; j_gene: TRBJ2-7; abundance: many; d_gene: TRBD1; v_gene: TRBV10-3
CDR3nt: TGTGCCAGCAGTTACCTATCGGTACTTTCCTACGAGCAGTACTTC; CDR3aa: CASSYLSVLSYEQYF; j_gene: TRBJ2-7; abundance: NA; d_gene: NA; v_gene: TRBV6-6
CDR3nt: TGTGCCAGCAGTTCTAGTAGCGGGAGGGCGCTTCCCTCATACCGCACAGATACGCAGTATTTT; CDR3aa: CASSSSSGRALPSYRTDTQYF; j_gene: TRBJ2-3; abundance: NA; d_gene: TRBD2; v_gene: TRBV11-1
CDR3nt: TGTGCCACCAGTGATTCACAGGGGCGGTGGGGCTACACCTTC; CDR3aa: CATSDSQGRWGYTF; j_gene: TRBJ1-2; abundance: once; d_gene: TRBD1; v_gene: TRBV24-1
CDR3nt: TGCAGTGCTACCCGGGACCGTGAGTGGGAAGAGACCCAGTACTTC; CDR3aa: CSATRDREWEETQYF; j_gene: TRBJ2-5; abundance: few; d_gene: NA; v_gene: TRBV20-1
CDR3nt: TGCAGTGCTAGAGATAGTTTGCAGGGATCTTCTTTCTTT; CDR3aa: CSARDSLQGSSFF; j_gene: TRBJ1-1; abundance: NA; d_gene: NA; v_gene: TRBV20-1
CDR3nt: TGTGCCAGCAGTTTGATGGCAGGGGGTGATCAGCCCCAGCATTTT; CDR3aa: CASSLMAGGDQPQHF; j_gene: TRBJ1-5; abundance: NA; d_gene: TRBD1; v_gene: TRBV12-3/TRBV12-4
CDR3nt: TGTGCCAGCAGCTTAGCCCAACTAGCGGGGCAATCCTACGAGCAGTACTTC; CDR3aa: CASSLAQLAGQSYEQYF; j_gene: TRBJ2-7; abundance: few; d_gene: TRBD2; v_gene: TRBV7-2
CDR3nt: TGTGCCAGCAGCCTAGGGACAGGGCAAGGTATAGAGACCCAGTACTTC; CDR3aa: CASSLGTGQGIETQYF; j_gene: TRBJ2-5; abundance: few; d_gene: TRBD1; v_gene: TRBV9
CDR3nt: TGTGCCAGCAGCTCGCGGACAGGACTAGCGGCCTACGAGCAGTACTTC; CDR3aa: CASSSRTGLAAYEQYF; j_gene: TRBJ2-7; abundance: few; d_gene: TRBD2; v_gene: TRBV5-1
CDR3nt: TGTGCCAGCAGCTTACTAGCGGGGAACCAAGAGACCCAGTACTTC; CDR3aa: CASSLLAGNQETQYF; j_gene: TRBJ2-5; abundance: many; d_gene: TRBD2; v_gene: TRBV7-9
CDR3nt: TGTGCCGGCCGACAGGCCTTTAATGAAAAACTGTTTTTT; CDR3aa: CAGRQAFNEKLFF; j_gene: TRBJ1-4; abundance: NA; d_gene: NA; v_gene: TRBV2
CDR3nt: TGTGCCAGCAGCGTCAGTAGTATGATGCTCGAGCAGTACTTC; CDR3aa: CASSVSSMMLEQYF; j_gene: TRBJ2-7; abundance: many; d_gene: NA; v_gene: TRBV9
CDR3nt: TGTGCCAGCAGCCTCGGACAGGGCTTTCTGGAGACCCAGTACTTC; CDR3aa: CASSLGQGFLETQYF; j_gene: TRBJ2-5; abundance: few; d_gene: TRBD1; v_gene: TRBV7-9
CDR3nt: TGCGCCAGCAGCCAAGTGCAGGGAAGGACGAACACTGAAGCTTTCTTT; CDR3aa: CASSQVQGRTNTEAFF; j_gene: TRBJ1-1; abundance: NA; d_gene: NA; v_gene: TRBV2
CDR3nt: TGTGCCACTGGCGAAGGTGATACGCAGTATTTT; CDR3aa: CATGEGDTQYF; j_gene: TRBJ2-3; abundance: NA; d_gene: NA; v_gene: TRBV10-3
CDR3nt: TGTGCCAGCAGCTTATTGGGGTTGGTTTGGGCTGAAGCTTTCTTT; CDR3aa: CASSLLGLVWAEAFF; j_gene: TRBJ1-1; abundance: few; d_gene: NA; v_gene: TRBV11-2
CDR3nt: TGTGCCAGCAGCTTGGGGGACACCAAATGGGGCACCGGGGAGCTGTTTTTT; CDR3aa: CASSLGDTKWGTGELFF; j_gene: TRBJ2-2; abundance: NA; d_gene: NA; v_gene: TRBV25-1
CDR3nt: TGTGCCAGCAGTTTAGGGGGGGGCGGGGCAGAGACCCAGTACTTC; CDR3aa: CASSLGGGGAETQYF; j_gene: TRBJ2-5; abundance: NA; d_gene: NA; v_gene: TRBV3-1
CDR3nt: TGCAGCGTTGCCCCGGACAGGTACTACGAGCAGTACTTC; CDR3aa: CSVAPDRYYEQYF; j_gene: TRBJ2-7; abundance: many; d_gene: TRBD1; v_gene: TRBV29-1
CDR3nt: TGTGCCAGCAGCTTAGATAAGGCTTTCCAAGAGACCCAGTACTTC; CDR3aa: CASSLDKAFQETQYF; j_gene: TRBJ2-5; abundance: many; d_gene: NA; v_gene: TRBV7-2
CDR3nt: TGTGCCAGTAGTATAGGGGACAGGGCAAGAAATAATTCACCCCTCCACTTT; CDR3aa: CASSIGDRARNNSPLHF; j_gene: TRBJ1-6; abundance: NA; d_gene: TRBD1; v_gene: TRBV19
CDR3nt: TGTGCCAGCAGCTTTGACAGGGGAGGCTCCTATAATTCACCCCTCCACTTT; CDR3aa: CASSFDRGGSYNSPLHF; j_gene: TRBJ1-6; abundance: NA; d_gene: TRBD1; v_gene: TRBV7-9
CDR3nt: TGTGTCAGTAGTACCGGGGACAGACTCTCCTACGAGCAGTACTTC; CDR3aa: CVSSTGDRLSYEQYF; j_gene: TRBJ2-7; abundance: NA; d_gene: TRBD1; v_gene: TRBV19
CDR3nt: TGCAGTGCTAGTCGGGACAAAGACTACGAGCAGTACTTC; CDR3aa: CSASRDKDYEQYF; j_gene: TRBJ2-7; abundance: NA; d_gene: NA; v_gene: TRBV20-1
CDR3nt: TGTGCCAGCAGCTCGCGACAGGGGACCGGGGAGCTGTTTTTT; CDR3aa: CASSSRQGTGELFF; j_gene: TRBJ2-2; abundance: NA; d_gene: TRBD1; v_gene: TRBV7-3
CDR3nt: TGCGTCAGCAGTGAAGGGGGAGATACGCAGTATTTT; CDR3aa: CVSSEGGDTQYF; j_gene: TRBJ2-3; abundance: NA; d_gene: NA; v_gene: TRBV10-1
CDR3nt: TGCAGTGCTAGTATTGGGGGGTTTTCCTACGAGCAGTACTTC; CDR3aa: CSASIGGFSYEQYF; j_gene: TRBJ2-7; abundance: NA; d_gene: NA; v_gene: TRBV20-1
CDR3nt: TGTGCCACCAGCAGAGGAGCCGATACTTACGAGCAGTACTTC; CDR3aa: CATSRGADTYEQYF; j_gene: TRBJ2-7; abundance: many; d_gene: NA; v_gene: TRBV15
CDR3nt: TGTGCCAGCAGCGCTTTGACAGGAAACACTGAAGCTTTCTTT; CDR3aa: CASSALTGNTEAFF; j_gene: TRBJ1-1; abundance: few; d_gene: NA; v_gene: TRBV9
CDR3nt: TGCGCCAGCAGCCAAGGGGCGAGGGAGGGGGCCTACGAGCAGTACTTC; CDR3aa: CASSQGAREGAYEQYF; j_gene: TRBJ2-7; abundance: NA; d_gene: NA; v_gene: TRBV11-2
CDR3nt: TGCGCCAGCAGCCAAGATCAGGGCCAGACGAGGGAGCAGTACTTC; CDR3aa: CASSQDQGQTREQYF; j_gene: TRBJ2-7; abundance: NA; d_gene: NA; v_gene: TRBV7-9
CDR3nt: TGTGCCATCAGTGGCAGTGTCCCGACGGATAACTATGGCTACACCTTC; CDR3aa: CAISGSVPTDNYGYTF; j_gene: TRBJ1-2; abundance: NA; d_gene: NA; v_gene: TRBV10-3
CDR3nt: TGTGCCAGCAGCTTCATACAGGGCTCCGAGCAGTACTTC; CDR3aa: CASSFIQGSEQYF; j_gene: TRBJ2-7; abundance: many; d_gene: NA; v_gene: TRBV11-2
CDR3nt: TGCGCCAGCAGCCAAGAGGGACAGGTTAGAAATTCACCCCTCCACTTT; CDR3aa: CASSQEGQVRNSPLHF; j_gene: TRBJ1-6; abundance: NA; d_gene: TRBD1; v_gene: TRBV7-9
CDR3nt: TGTGCCAGCAAGCCCCCGGGACTAGCGATCTACGAGCAGTACTTC; CDR3aa: CASKPPGLAIYEQYF; j_gene: TRBJ2-7; abundance: NA; d_gene: TRBD2; v_gene: TRBV12-3/TRBV12-4
CDR3nt: TGTGCCAGCAGCTTACAGTACGGGACGGGTTTTGATGGCTACACCTTC; CDR3aa: CASSLQYGTGFDGYTF; j_gene: TRBJ1-2; abundance: many; d_gene: NA; v_gene: TRBV7-2
CDR3nt: TGTGCCAGCAGCCACTTTTCTAGCGGGAGTTCCGAGCAGTACTTC; CDR3aa: CASSHFSSGSSEQYF; j_gene: TRBJ2-7; abundance: NA; d_gene: TRBD2; v_gene: TRBV11-1
CDR3nt: TGTGCCAGCAGTTCCCGGGGGTCCGATAATTCACCCCTCCACTTT; CDR3aa: CASSSRGSDNSPLHF; j_gene: TRBJ1-6; abundance: few; d_gene: NA; v_gene: TRBV6-6